A single sample is the source of the 2 T cell receptor beta chains below, sequenced in a study of identical twins. Each CDR3 protein is one row after TCRdb ran MiXCR on the 5' RACE reads. This table has roughly 480,000 distinct CDR3 sequences, 20% to 25% appearing once. The same sample was also studied in work on T cells expressing NK-cell markers.

Sequencing was done on a sample of CD4+ T cells sorted from blood. The source is a woman aged 18 to 35 in good health.

This clonotype has only a few counts. The V and J genes are TRBV20-1 and TRBJ2-5; D possibly corresponds to TRBD2 (5 bases). The CDR3 covers 12 residues. V was pared by 3 bases and J by 10 bases, with 15 bases between. Per germline, CDR1 DFQATT and CDR2 SNEGSKA (reference sequence). The CDR3: CSASRTGEDQYF. In DNA, the CDR3 is TGCAGTGCTAGTAGGACTGGAGAAGACCAGTACTTC.

The chain uses TRBV29-1 and TRBJ2-1; the D gene is possibly TRBD2 (5 bases). Germline CDR1 is SQVTM and CDR2 is ANQGSEA. The CDR3 consists of 14 residues. The V gene lost 5 bases and the J gene lost 5 bases, with 16 bases spanning the gap. For the CDR3, the DNA is TGCAGCGTTCCCATCGGGATCCGGGACAATGAGCAGTTCTTC. Translating it yields CSVPIGIRDNEQFF.